Given below is one T cell receptor beta chain in context. CDR3 length: 12 amino acids. V shed 5 bases and J shed 5 bases, with 6 bases lying between them. The sample is drawn from a study of blood T cell repertoires in COVID-19. Study-level background: COVID-19 samples from acute and convalescent phases originated in the United States, Italy and Spain. The analysed material was cDNA or gDNA that came from T cells, B-cell-depleted T cells, or PBMCs.

As originally analysed: Reference gene primer amplification yielded estimated nucleated cell counts. Profiled with immunoSEQ multiplex PCR; TCRdb holds only in-frame clones, not every one. Clone size and V and J calls were adopted from that table, with D and trimming inferred from the DNA. This repertoire shows about 250,000 clones, 65% to 85% found once; its top ten account for more than 25%. This clonotype was sampled from a man in his forties with acute or convalescent COVID-19. J is TRBJ2-2 and V is TRBV12-3 or TRBV12-4; the D is unclear. Material for sequencing was peripheral blood. The CDR3 reads CASSALTGELFF. In DNA form, the CDR3 reads TGTGCCAGCAGTGCACTTACCGGGGAGCTGTTTTTT.